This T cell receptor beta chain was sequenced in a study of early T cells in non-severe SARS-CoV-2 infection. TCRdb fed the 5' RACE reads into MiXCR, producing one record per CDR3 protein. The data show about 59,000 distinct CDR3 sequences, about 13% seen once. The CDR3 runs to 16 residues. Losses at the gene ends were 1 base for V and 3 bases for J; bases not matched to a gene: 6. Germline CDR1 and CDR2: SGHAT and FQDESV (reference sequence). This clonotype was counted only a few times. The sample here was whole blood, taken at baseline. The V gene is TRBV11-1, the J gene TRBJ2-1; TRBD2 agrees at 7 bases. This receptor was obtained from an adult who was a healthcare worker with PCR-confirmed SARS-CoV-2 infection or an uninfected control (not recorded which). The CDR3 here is CASSLVSPSGYNEQFF. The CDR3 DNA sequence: TGTGCCAGCAGCTTAGTTAGTCCTAGCGGCTACAATGAGCAGTTCTTC.